These 29 T cell receptor beta chains were all obtained from the same sample, sequenced in a study of identical twins. TCRdb ran MiXCR on the 5' RACE reads and lists one entry per CDR3 protein. The sample holds 1.5 million to 2 million distinct CDR3 sequences, under 35% seen once. Sequenced sample: cord blood. The origin of the receptors is a newborn girl in good health.

V and J are TRBV20-1 and TRBJ2-3; possibly TRBD2 for D (5 bases). The germline V and J ends were trimmed by 6 bases and 4 bases, with 20 bases remaining between them. There are 15 residues in the CDR3. Per the germline V gene, CDR1 is DFQATT and CDR2 is SNEGSKA (reference sequence). The CDR3 bases are TGCAGTGCCGCTCGGGGTTGGATGAAGGCAGATACGCAGTATTTT. It specifies CSAARGWMKADTQYF.

The J gene is TRBJ1-5, the V gene TRBV20-1; possibly TRBD1 for D (5 bases). The CDR3 totals 13 residues. Trimming stripped 0 bases from V and 4 bases from J, with 7 bases between. In germline, CDR1 is DFQATT, CDR2 SNEGSKA (reference sequence). CDR3 loop: CSARERGNQPQHF. For the CDR3, the DNA is TGCAGTGCTAGAGAAAGGGGTAATCAGCCCCAGCATTTT.

The chain combines TRBV20-1 with TRBJ2-7, with D tentatively TRBD1 or TRBD2 (6 bases each). Per the germline V gene, CDR1 is DFQATT and CDR2 is SNEGSKA (reference sequence). This CDR3 has 13 residues. The DNA for the CDR3 is TGCAGGGCCGTCGGGGGCAGCCTCTACGAGCAGTACTTC. Translation gives CRAVGGSLYEQYF.

The CDR3 reads CAWSRRGLRQPQHF. In nucleotides, the CDR3 is TGTGCCTGGAGTCGTCGGGGGCTCAGACAGCCCCAGCATTTT. V is TRBV30 and J is TRBJ1-5; D is possibly TRBD1 (6 bases). The CDR3 extends over 14 amino acids. Germline values: CDR1 GTSNPN, CDR2 SVGIG (reference sequence). The ends were cut back, 2 bases at V and 7 bases at J, with 15 bases in the middle.

The chain employs TRBV6-1 and TRBJ2-4; perhaps TRBD2 as D (5 bases). The V gene's germline CDR1 is MNHNS and CDR2 SASEGT. V dropped 2 bases and J dropped 7 bases, with 9 bases sitting between them. This CDR3 is 13 amino acids long. The CDR3 spells CASSESRRNIQYF. CDR3 DNA: TGTGCCAGCAGTGAATCCAGGAGGAACATTCAGTACTTC.

This chain uses TRBV7-2 with TRBJ2-3; tentatively, D is TRBD1 (6 bases). The CDR3 spans 15 residues. Germline CDR1 is SGHTA and CDR2 is FQGNSA. V was shortened by 5 bases and J by 1 base, with 13 bases between the two germline ends. The CDR3 DNA is TGTGCCAGCAGCCCCCATAAGGGGGGCACAGATACGCAGTATTTT. Its protein is CASSPHKGGTDTQYF.

A few counts support this clonotype. This chain joins TRBV12-3 or TRBV12-4 and TRBJ2-3; D call uncertain. Trimming shortened V by 6 bases and J by 2 bases, and 9 bases separated the two germline ends. The CDR3 is 13 residues long. CDR3 in DNA: TGTGCCAGCAGACCGCAGCCCACAGATACGCAGTATTTT. Protein product: CASRPQPTDTQYF.

This clonotype was picked up a small number of times. The genes are TRBV7-9 and TRBJ1-2; 10 bases fit TRBD1. The V segment lost 5 bases and the J segment 2 bases; nucleotides outside the gene matches: 11. Germline CDR1 reads SEHNR; CDR2 reads FQNEAQ (reference sequence). The CDR3 loop spans 17 amino acids. CDR3 in amino acids: CASSPWGQGQLNYGYTF. In nucleotides, the CDR3 is TGTGCCAGCAGCCCCTGGGGACAGGGGCAACTAAACTATGGCTACACCTTC.

This clonotype was observed a few times. The chain combines TRBV11-2 with TRBJ2-3, with 9 bases fitting TRBD1. The CDR3 totals 16 residues. Germline CDR1 and CDR2: SGHAT and FQNNGV. V lost 2 bases and J lost 8; bases outside the gene matches: 11. CDR3 amino acids: CASSLTTGQGIGTQYF. CDR3 in DNA: TGTGCCAGCAGCTTAACAACGGGACAGGGAATTGGTACGCAGTATTTT.

The chain carries TRBV20-1 and TRBJ2-7; 8 nucleotides agree with TRBD2. The CDR3 is made up of 18 amino acids. Germline V gene sequence: CDR1 DFQATT, CDR2 SNEGSKA (reference sequence). J lost 2 bases, V lost 5 bases, and 20 bases had no gene match. The DNA of the CDR3 is TGCAGTGCTGCTTCACGAGAAGGTACTAGCGGTTCTGCCTACGAGCAGTACTTC. This translates into CSAASREGTSGSAYEQYF.

The chain is built from TRBV6-2 or TRBV6-3 and TRBJ1-5, with 7 bases lining up with TRBD1. The trim removed 5 bases at V and 0 bases at J, leaving 7 bases unmatched. Germline V lookup: CDR1 MNHEY, CDR2 SVGEGT. CDR3 length equals 16 residues. The CDR3 DNA reads TGTGCCAGCAGTCTCCGGGACAGACCTAGCAATCAGCCCCAGCATTTT. It is translated as CASSLRDRPSNQPQHF.

This clonotype was seen only a few times. The rearrangement uses TRBV12-3 or TRBV12-4 and TRBJ1-4, with a tentative D call TRBD1 (6 bases). Trimming removed 5 bases at V and 4 bases at J, with 14 bases between. This CDR3 spans 15 amino acids. The CDR3 protein is CASSPRGALNEKLFF. Here the CDR3 DNA reads TGTGCCAGCAGTCCTCGGGGGGCCCTTAATGAAAAACTGTTTTTT.

The chain has TRBV7-9 and TRBJ2-4, with D perhaps TRBD1 (6 bases). Judging by the DNA end, TRBJ2-5 fits better; the J call may be wrong. There are 15 residues in the CDR3. In germline, CDR1 is SEHNR, CDR2 FQNEAQ (reference sequence). CDR3 in DNA: TGTGCCAGCAGCTTAGGTCGCAGGGGTAAAGAGACCCAGTACTTC. Its protein product is CASSLGRRGKETQYF.

J is TRBJ2-3 and V is TRBV27, with TRBD1 identical over 7 bases. The CDR3 totals 20 residues. CDR1 is MNHEY and CDR2 is SMNVEV in the germline V gene (reference sequence). V was pared by 4 bases and J by 0 bases, with 19 bases of the junction left unmatched. This CDR3 is CASSSPLRSQGVPSTDTQYF. The CDR3 coding sequence is TGTGCCAGCAGTTCCCCCCTTAGATCGCAGGGGGTGCCTAGCACAGATACGCAGTATTTT.

This clonotype was seen a few times. This chain connects TRBV14 to TRBJ2-3; D is tentatively TRBD1 or TRBD2 (5 bases each). This CDR3 spans 14 amino acids. Trimming stripped 4 bases from V and 2 bases from J, with 10 bases between. Germline V lookup: CDR1 SGHDN, CDR2 FVKESK. The CDR3 loop is CASSPGANTDTQYF. The CDR3 bases are TGTGCCAGCAGCCCCGGGGCGAACACAGATACGCAGTATTTT.

This clonotype was seen just once. The gene calls are TRBV7-9 and TRBJ2-1; 14 bases match TRBD2. This CDR3 spans 19 amino acids. Looked up from germline, CDR1 is SEHNR and CDR2 is FQNEAQ (reference sequence). J lost 4 bases, V lost 3 bases, and 11 bases had no gene match. CDR3 sequence reads: CASSFRRLAGGPKYNEQFF. The DNA of the CDR3 is TGTGCCAGCAGCTTCCGAAGACTAGCGGGGGGGCCGAAGTACAATGAGCAGTTCTTC.

This sequence joins TRBV20-1 and TRBJ1-1, with 8 nucleotides matching TRBD1. The junction had 7 bases not matched to a gene; V was cut back by 0 bases and J by 4 bases. The CDR3 is 15 amino acids. Germline CDR1 and CDR2: DFQATT and SNEGSKA (reference sequence). CDR3 sequence: CSAREGRGRFTEAFF. In DNA form, the CDR3 reads TGCAGTGCTAGAGAGGGCAGGGGGCGTTTCACTGAAGCTTTCTTT.

The chain recombines TRBV3-1 with TRBJ2-3, with D possibly being TRBD1 or TRBD2 (5 bases each). Germline values: CDR1 LGHDT, CDR2 YNNKEL (reference sequence). The CDR3 spans 16 residues. V lost 4 bases, J lost 5 bases, and 19 bases lay in between. CDR3 protein: CASSLGYLRDGDTQYF. The DNA for the CDR3 is TGTGCCAGCAGCCTAGGGTATCTAAGGGACGGAGATACGCAGTATTTT.

In the case of this clonotype: The junction differs from germline at one of its ends, possibly a read error. This chain's CDR3 is CASSFQGKGADTEYF. CDR3 nucleotide sequence: TGTGCCAGCAGCTTCCAAGGAAAGGGAGCAGATACGGAGTATTTT. V is TRBV12-3 or TRBV12-4 and J is TRBJ2-3; perhaps TRBD2 as D (5 bases). The CDR3 contains 15 residues.

This clonotype turned up a few times. V is TRBV24-1 and J is TRBJ2-3, with D possibly matching TRBD2 (7 bases). V was clipped by 1 base and J by 4 bases, with 11 bases between them. Germline V gene sequence: CDR1 KGHDR, CDR2 SFDVKD. The CDR3 spans 15 residues. In DNA, the CDR3 is TGTGCCACCAGTGATTTCGGGGGGCATTCAGATACGCAGTATTTT. It codes for CATSDFGGHSDTQYF.

The chain employs TRBV9 and TRBJ2-1; either TRBD1 or TRBD2 may fit D (6 bases each). Germline loops: CDR1 SGDLS, CDR2 YYNGEE. V was clipped by 1 base and J by 7 bases, with 21 bases between them. CDR3 length equals 17 residues. CDR3 coding DNA: TGTGCCAGCAGCGTATACAGCCGGGGGCTAGGGTTGAATGAGCAGTTCTTC. It translates to CASSVYSRGLGLNEQFF. The full variable domain, completed using reference TRBV9 and TRBJ2-1, is DSGVTQTPKHLITATGQRVTLRCSPRSGDLSVYWYQQSLDQGLQFLIQYYNGEERAKGNILERFSAQQFPDLHSELNLSSLELGDSALYFCASSVYSRGLGLNEQFFGPGTRLTVL.

This clonotype was detected only once. The chain employs TRBV20-1 and TRBJ1-2; no clear D gene. Trimming stripped 2 bases from V and 2 bases from J, with 12 bases between. There are 14 residues in the CDR3. CDR1 is DFQATT, CDR2 SNEGSKA, per germline (reference sequence). Here the CDR3 DNA reads TGCAGTGCTAGATCTGGGTCCGACAACTATGGCTACACCTTC. Amino acid sequence: CSARSGSDNYGYTF.

CDR3 loop: CSARSGSEAFF. CDR3 sequence (DNA): TGCAGTGCTAGGTCAGGGTCTGAAGCTTTCTTT. V is TRBV20-1 and J is TRBJ1-1; a possible D gene is TRBD1 (5 bases). The CDR3 runs 11 residues. Germline loops: CDR1 DFQATT, CDR2 SNEGSKA (reference sequence). The V and J ends lost 3 bases and 6 bases respectively, with 8 bases between them.

Notes on this clonotype: The junction shows a germline mismatch at one end, possibly a read error. The chain uses TRBV7-2 and TRBJ2-7, with 9 bases matching TRBD1. CDR3 length equals 16 residues. Germline CDR1 SGHTA, CDR2 FQGNSA. The CDR3 here is CASTLGQGPRSYEQYF. In nucleotides, the CDR3 is TGTGCCAGCACCTTAGGACAGGGGCCCCGTTCCTACGAGCAGTACTTC.

This clonotype has only one observation. The chain has TRBV20-1 and TRBJ2-7; D unclear. Germline values: CDR1 DFQATT, CDR2 SNEGSKA (reference sequence). Trimming pared 0 bases from V and 6 bases from J, leaving 9 bases between. The CDR3 totals 12 residues. CDR3 loop: CSAREGPAEQYF. The DNA for the CDR3 is TGCAGTGCTAGAGAAGGACCGGCCGAGCAGTACTTC.

A remark on this clonotype: One junction end disagrees with the germline gene, perhaps due to a read error. The rearrangement links TRBV5-1 to TRBJ1-4; 9 bases are shared with TRBD1. The CDR3 loop spans 16 amino acids. Per the germline V gene, CDR1 is SGHRS and CDR2 is YFSETQ. CDR3 coding DNA: TGTGCCAGCAGCCTGGGACAGGGTACAACTAATGAAAAACTGTTTTTT. Translated, it gives CASSLGQGTTNEKLFF.

CDR3 region: CASLAGVWDNEQYF. The DNA of the CDR3 is TGTGCCAGCCTAGCGGGAGTGTGGGACAATGAGCAGTACTTC. The chain joins TRBV6-2 or TRBV6-3 to TRBJ2-5; TRBD2 agrees at 10 bases. Germline trimming cut 8 bases from V and 11 bases from J; bases unmatched to any gene: 14. This CDR3 has 14 amino acids. CDR1 MNHEY and CDR2 SVGEGT come from the germline V gene.

The chain is built from TRBV4-2 and TRBJ2-3; D is perhaps TRBD2 (5 bases). V gave up 0 bases and J gave up 4 bases, with 8 bases separating them. CDR1 and CDR2 from the germline V gene are LGHNA and YNFKEQ. The CDR3 has 14 residues. The CDR3 DNA follows: TGTGCCAGCAGCCAAGACCGGACTGCAGATACGCAGTATTTT. This gives the protein CASSQDRTADTQYF.

The chain combines TRBV5-4 with TRBJ2-2; 11 bases line up with TRBD1. CDR1 SGHNT and CDR2 YYREEE come from the germline V gene (reference sequence). Losses at the gene ends were 4 bases for V and 7 bases for J; bases not matched to a gene: 15. The CDR3 runs 18 residues. CDR3 in DNA: TGTGCCAGCAGCCTGCCCGGACAGGGGGCGGAAGTTGGCGGGGAGCTGTTTTTT. Residues: CASSLPGQGAEVGGELFF. The full variable domain, its missing parts supplied by reference TRBV5-4 and TRBJ2-2, is ETGVTQSPTHLIKTRGQQVTLRCSSQSGHNTVSWYQQALGQGPQFIFQYYREEENGRGNFPPRFSGLQFPNYSSELNVNALELDDSALYLCASSLPGQGAEVGGELFFGEGSRLTVL.